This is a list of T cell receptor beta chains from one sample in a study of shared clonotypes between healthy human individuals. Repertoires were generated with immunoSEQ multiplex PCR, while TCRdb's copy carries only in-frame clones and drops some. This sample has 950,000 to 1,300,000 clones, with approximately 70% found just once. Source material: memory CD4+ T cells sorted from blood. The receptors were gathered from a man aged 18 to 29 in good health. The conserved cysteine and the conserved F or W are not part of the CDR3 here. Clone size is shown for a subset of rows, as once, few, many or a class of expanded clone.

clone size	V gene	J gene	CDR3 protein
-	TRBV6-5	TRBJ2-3	AGTRDSTDTQY
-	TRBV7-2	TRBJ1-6	ASSLSTVPSPLH
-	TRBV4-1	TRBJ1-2	ASSPGTGMPGYT
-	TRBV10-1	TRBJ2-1	ASSAGGSYNEQF
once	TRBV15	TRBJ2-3	ATSRGGSSTDTQY
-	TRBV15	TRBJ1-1	ATSRGWDTEAF
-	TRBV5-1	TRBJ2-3	ASSSPRGLVSDTQY
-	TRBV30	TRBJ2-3	AWSVRDTQY
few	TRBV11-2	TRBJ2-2	ASSYRTANTGELF
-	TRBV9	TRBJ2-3	ASSVSGGADTQY
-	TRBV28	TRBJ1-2	ASSLRVGLGYT
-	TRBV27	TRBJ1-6	ASARKSSYNSPLH
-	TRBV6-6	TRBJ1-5	ASSSPRGRGQPQH
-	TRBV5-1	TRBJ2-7	ASRAQGATYEQY
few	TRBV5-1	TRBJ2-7	ASSLGSSSYEQY
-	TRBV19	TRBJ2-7	ASSIQGASSEQY
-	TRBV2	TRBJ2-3	ASSLGGGGMGTDTQY
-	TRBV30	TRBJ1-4	AWSPEAGEKLF
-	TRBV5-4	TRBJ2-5	ASSFTSGDQETQY
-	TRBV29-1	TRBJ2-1	SVANWDRGSYNEQF
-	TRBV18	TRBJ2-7	ASSPERSVKYEQY
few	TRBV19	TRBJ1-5	ASSRRDQPQH
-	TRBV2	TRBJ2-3	ASRRSSGSADTQY
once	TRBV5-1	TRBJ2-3	ASSLVGGVVTDTQY
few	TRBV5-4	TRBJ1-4	ASNLGAGEKLF
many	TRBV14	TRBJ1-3	ASSQFGAGNTIY
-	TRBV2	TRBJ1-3	ASSERESSGNTIY
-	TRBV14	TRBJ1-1	ASSWGGTQNTEAF
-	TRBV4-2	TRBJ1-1	ASSRTPGENTEAF
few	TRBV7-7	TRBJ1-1	ASSFQENTEAF
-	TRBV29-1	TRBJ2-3	SVETGSTDTQY
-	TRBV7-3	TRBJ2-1	ASSPEQGAKNEQF
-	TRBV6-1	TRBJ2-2	ASVGTASTGELF
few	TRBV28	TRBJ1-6	ASSTTNGDSPLH
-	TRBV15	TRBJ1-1	ATSSKLMNTEAF
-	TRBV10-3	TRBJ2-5	ATGTSGQETQY
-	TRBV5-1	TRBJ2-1	ASSPGLADGNEQF
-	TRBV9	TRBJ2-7	ASQEGIAGEQY
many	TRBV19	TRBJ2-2	ASSPSGASGELF
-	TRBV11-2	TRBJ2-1	ASSPVGLAGGYNEQF
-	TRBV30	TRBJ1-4	AWSVGVKEKLF
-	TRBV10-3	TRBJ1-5	AIGDRGGNQPQH
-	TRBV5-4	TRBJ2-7	ASSLGQGVTYEQY
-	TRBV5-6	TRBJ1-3	ASSLGIGQGLSGNTIY
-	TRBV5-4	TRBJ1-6	ASSKTGGNSPLH
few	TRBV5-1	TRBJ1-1	ASSLEPGRFTEAF
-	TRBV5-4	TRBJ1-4	ASSPGQATNEKLF
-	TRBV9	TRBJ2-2	ASSVEGGRHTGELF
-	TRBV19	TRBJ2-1	ASSIGNEQF
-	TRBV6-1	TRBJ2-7	ASSEYPRAPYEQY
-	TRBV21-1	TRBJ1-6	ASSKRDRGHSPLH
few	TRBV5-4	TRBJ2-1	ASSLFVAGGYNEQF
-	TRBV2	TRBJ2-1	ASSEQGSQF
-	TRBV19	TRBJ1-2	ASSPRQGINYGYT
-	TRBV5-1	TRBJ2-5	ASSPDLKETQY